Listed below are T cell receptor beta chains from one sample, sequenced in a study of CD8 T cells in ankylosing spondylitis. Each CDR3 protein gets one entry after TCRdb re-called the 5' RACE reads with MiXCR. The sample shows 30,000 to 40,000 distinct CDR3 sequences, 3% of them seen only once. Source material: blood, either unsorted or a sorted T cell fraction (not recorded which). The source is a male donor with ankylosing spondylitis or in good health (not recorded which). CDR3s include the opening cysteine and the closing phenylalanine or tryptophan. D genes are given only for firm matches. Only some rows state a clone size, as once, few, many or a class for expanded clones.

TRBJ2-6 . 16 TRBV9 many TGTGCCAGCAGCGCGACTCCGGCTCCCTCTGGCTGGGTCCTGACTTTC CASSATPAPSGWVLTF
TRBJ2-3 . 14 TRBV9 many TGTGCCAGCAGCGTAGGAGCGGCAGCAGATACGCAGTATTTT CASSVGAAADTQYF
TRBJ2-1 TRBD2 16 TRBV9 many TGTGCCAGCAGCTTCCGACTAGCGGGAGCTATCGATGAGCAGTTCTTC CASSFRLAGAIDEQFF
TRBJ2-2 TRBD2 17 TRBV9 many TGTGCCAGCAGCCCCTCCTCGGGAGGGCCGAGAACCGGGGAGCTGTTTTTT CASSPSSGGPRTGELFF
TRBJ2-3 TRBD2 15 TRBV9 many TGTGCCAGCAGCGTAGAAAGACTAGCAACAGATACGCAGTATTTT CASSVERLATDTQYF
TRBJ1-4 TRBD1 15 TRBV9 many TGTGCCAGCAGCGCCCGACAGGGGAGTGGAGAAAAACTGTTTTTT CASSARQGSGEKLFF
TRBJ2-2 . 19 TRBV9 . TGTGCCAGCAGCGTAGGACAAGGGGGTCCGACCTCGAACACCGGGGAGCTGTTTTTT CASSVGQGGPTSNTGELFF
TRBJ1-2 . 13 TRBV9 many TGTGCCAGCAGCGTAGAGGGGTTTGGTGGCTACACCTTC CASSVEGFGGYTF
TRBJ2-1 TRBD1 15 TRBV9 many TGTGCCAGCAGCGTAGAGGGGGACAGTTACAATGAGCAGTTCTTC CASSVEGDSYNEQFF
TRBJ1-2 . 14 TRBV18 many TGTGCCAGCTCACCACAAGAGGGGCGATATGGCTACACCTTC CASSPQEGRYGYTF
TRBJ2-6 . 14 TRBV9 many TGTGCCAGCAGCGGGCCGGCTGGGGCCAACGTCCTGACTTTC CASSGPAGANVLTF
TRBJ1-4 TRBD1 14 TRBV9 many TGTGCCAGCAGCGTGGGACAGGCATATGAAAAACTGTTTTTT CASSVGQAYEKLFF
TRBJ2-3 TRBD1 14 TRBV9 many TGTGCCAGCAGCGGACAGGGAGGCACAGATACGCAGTATTTT CASSGQGGTDTQYF
TRBJ2-1 TRBD2 15 TRBV9 many TGTGCCAGCAGTGGACTAGCGGGAGTAAGGAATGAGCAGTTCTTC CASSGLAGVRNEQFF
TRBJ2-1 . 15 TRBV9 many TGTGCCAGCAGCGTAGGTAGAAAGTCGGGGAATGAGCAGTTCTTC CASSVGRKSGNEQFF
TRBJ2-1 . 15 TRBV9 many TGTGCCAGCAGCGTAGGAACAGGGACCTACAATGAGCAGTTCTTC CASSVGTGTYNEQFF
TRBJ2-5 TRBD2 15 TRBV9 many TGTGCCAGCAGCGCCCCTGCAGCGGGAGGTGAGACCCAGTACTTC CASSAPAAGGETQYF
TRBJ2-1 . 15 TRBV9 medium-sized TGTGCCAGCAGCGTAGATTTGAGCTCCTACAATGAGCAGTTCTTC CASSVDLSSYNEQFF
TRBJ2-6 . 15 TRBV9 many TGTGCCAGCAGCGTAGCGAACGCTGGGGCCAACGTCCTGACTTTC CASSVANAGANVLTF
TRBJ2-1 TRBD1 14 TRBV9 many TGTGCCAGCAGCCTGGACAGGGTTTACAATGAGCAGTTCTTC CASSLDRVYNEQFF
TRBJ1-5 TRBD1 15 TRBV9 . TGTGCCAGCAGCTGGGGGACAGGGGAAGGTCAGCCCCAGCATTTT CASSWGTGEGQPQHF
TRBJ2-5 . 13 TRBV9 . TGTGCCAGCAGCGGGAGTGGGCAGATGGCCCAGTACTTC CASSGSGQMAQYF
TRBJ2-1 TRBD2 22 TRBV3-1 many TGTGCCAGCAGCCAATTACCGGGACACCAAAAGGGACTAGCGGGAGGTGGGGAGGAGCAGTTCTTC CASSQLPGHQKGLAGGGEEQFF
TRBJ2-2 . 16 TRBV9 many TGTGCCAGCAGCCCGCGCACCAGGGCAAGTGGCGGGGAGCTGTTTTTT CASSPRTRASGGELFF
TRBJ2-3 TRBD2 18 TRBV9 many TGTGCCAGCAGCGCCGCACTAGCGGGGGGGCGGAGCACAGATACGCAGTATTTT CASSAALAGGRSTDTQYF
TRBJ2-5 . 13 TRBV9 many TGTGCCAGCAGCTCCCGGGACTCCGAGACCCAGTACTTC CASSSRDSETQYF
TRBJ1-1 . 12 TRBV9 many TGTGCCAGCAGCGTAGGGGGCACTGAAGCTTTCTTT CASSVGGTEAFF
TRBJ2-3 TRBD2 15 TRBV9 many TGTGCCAGCAGCGTAACTAGCGGGAGAACAGATACGCAGTATTTT CASSVTSGRTDTQYF
TRBJ2-1 TRBD2 17 TRBV9 many TGTGCCAGCAGCGTACTCCCGTTAGCGGGGGGTTACAATGAGCAGTTCTTC CASSVLPLAGGYNEQFF
TRBJ2-2 . 14 TRBV9 many TGTGCCAGCAGCGAGGGGGGCATCAACGGGGAGCTGTTTTTT CASSEGGINGELFF
TRBJ1-3 . 13 TRBV9 many TGTGCCAGCAGCGGCACGATAGGAAACACCATATATTTT CASSGTIGNTIYF
TRBJ2-1 . 14 TRBV9 many TGTGCCAGCAGCGTTACCGGACAGCACAATGAGCAGTTCTTC CASSVTGQHNEQFF
TRBJ2-3 . 14 TRBV9 many TGTGCCGGTTCCCGGGACCCACTCGGAGATACGCAGTATTTT CAGSRDPLGDTQYF
TRBJ2-3 TRBD2 13 TRBV9 few TGTGCCAGCAGCGAGGGACTAACAGATACGCAGTATTTT CASSEGLTDTQYF
TRBJ2-3 . 14 TRBV9 many TGTGCCAGCCAGGCGTCCGCTAGCACAGATACGCAGTATTTT CASQASASTDTQYF
TRBJ1-5 . 15 TRBV9 . TGTGCCAGCAGCGTAGACTGGGGACGCAATCAGCCCCAGCATTTT CASSVDWGRNQPQHF
TRBJ2-3 . 15 TRBV9 many TGTGCCAGCAGCGTACGGCTAAGTAGCACAGATACGCAGTATTTT CASSVRLSSTDTQYF
TRBJ2-3 TRBD2 16 TRBV9 . TGTGCCAGCAGCGTAGGAACTAGCGAATCCACAGATACGCAGTATTTT CASSVGTSESTDTQYF
TRBJ2-1 . 13 TRBV9 many TGTGCCAGCAGCCCAGACCCCTCCAATGAGCAGTTCTTC CASSPDPSNEQFF
TRBJ2-1 . 15 TRBV21-1 many TGTGCCAGCAACCCGGGACTAGCTATAGACAATGAGCAGTTCTTC CASNPGLAIDNEQFF
TRBJ2-1 . 15 TRBV9 many TGTGCCAGCAGCCCTCTCCTAGGGGCAAACAATGAGCAGTTCTTC CASSPLLGANNEQFF
TRBJ1-4 . 16 TRBV9 . TGTGCCAGCAGCTCAGATAGGGGGATCCCTAATGAAAAACTGTTTTTT CASSSDRGIPNEKLFF
TRBJ1-1 TRBD1 16 TRBV9 many TGTGCCAGCAGCCCGGGACAGGGGGCGAGGAACACTGAAGCTTTCTTT CASSPGQGARNTEAFF
TRBJ1-1 . 15 TRBV9 many TGTGCCAGCAGCGTAGCTACAGGATTGAACACTGAAGCTTTCTTT CASSVATGLNTEAFF